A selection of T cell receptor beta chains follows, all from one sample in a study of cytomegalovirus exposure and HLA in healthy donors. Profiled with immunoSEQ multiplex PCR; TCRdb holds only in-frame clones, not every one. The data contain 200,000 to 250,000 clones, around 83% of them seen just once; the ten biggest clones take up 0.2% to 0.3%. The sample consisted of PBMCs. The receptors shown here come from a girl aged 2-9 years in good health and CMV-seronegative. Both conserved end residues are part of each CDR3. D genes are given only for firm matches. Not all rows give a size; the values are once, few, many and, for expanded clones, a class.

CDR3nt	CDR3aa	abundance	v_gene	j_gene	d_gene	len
TGTGCCACCAGCAGAGATTTACTAGCGGGACGGGAGACCCAGTACTTC	CATSRDLLAGRETQYF	-	TRBV15	TRBJ2-5	TRBD2	16
TGTGCCATCAGGGCTAGCGGGAGCGGCTCCGAGCAGTACTTC	CAIRASGSGSEQYF	-	TRBV10-3	TRBJ2-7	TRBD2	14
TGTGCCAGCAGCGTAGATAGCGGGGGACTCTACGAGCAGTACTTC	CASSVDSGGLYEQYF	-	TRBV9	TRBJ2-7	TRBD2	15
TGTGCCACCAGCAGAGGGGGACAGGGGATCCCAGATACGCAGTATTTT	CATSRGGQGIPDTQYF	-	TRBV15	TRBJ2-3	TRBD1	16
TGTGCCAGCAGCACCGGGACTCTACAGCAGTACTTC	CASSTGTLQQYF	-	TRBV5-4	TRBJ2-7	-	12
TGTGCCAGCAGGTGGGCAGGGGAAGGGGCCAACGTCCTGACTTTC	CASRWAGEGANVLTF	-	TRBV6-1	TRBJ2-6	-	15
TGTGCCTGGAGTCGGGGGAGGGCCAATCAGCCCCAGCATTTT	CAWSRGRANQPQHF	-	TRBV30	TRBJ1-5	-	14
TGTGCCAGCAGCTTGCCCGGGAGCTCCTACGAGCAGTACTTC	CASSLPGSSYEQYF	-	TRBV5-4	TRBJ2-7	-	14
TGTGCCTGCGGTGAGGCGAATTCCTACAATGAGCAGTTCTTC	CACGEANSYNEQFF	-	TRBV30	TRBJ2-1	-	14
TGCGCCAGCAGTGAAGCCGGGACTGCAACTAATGAAAAACTGTTTTTT	CASSEAGTATNEKLFF	once	TRBV5-1	TRBJ1-4	-	16
TGTGCCAGCAGTAACGCCGGGACTGGTACCTACGAGCAGTACTTC	CASSNAGTGTYEQYF	once	TRBV25-1	TRBJ2-7	-	15
TGTGCCAGTAGACCCGCAGGGGCCTACGAGCAGTACTTC	CASRPAGAYEQYF	-	TRBV19	TRBJ2-7	-	13
TGTGCCTGGACTCCCCTAGCCCTTTTGAACACTGAAGCTTTCTTT	CAWTPLALLNTEAFF	-	TRBV30	TRBJ1-1	-	15
TGTGCCAGCAGTCCCTCCCGGGACAGGGTAGAGAATGAGCAGTTCTTC	CASSPSRDRVENEQFF	-	TRBV6-6	TRBJ2-1	TRBD1	16